These 7 T cell receptor beta chains came from one sample sequenced in a study of blood T cell repertoires in COVID-19. Repertoires were generated with immunoSEQ multiplex PCR, while TCRdb's copy carries only in-frame clones and drops some. The table lists approximately 150,000 clones, 90% of them singletons. Material for sequencing was peripheral blood. The receptors here all came from a man in his fifties or sixties with active or convalescent COVID-19.

This clone occurred once. The gene calls are TRBV10-3 and TRBJ2-7; D gene unclear. Between the trimmed V and J ends, which lost 6 bases and 0 bases, there was a span of 9 bases. This CDR3 spans 13 amino acids. Germline V CDR1 and CDR2: ENHRY, SYGVKD. The CDR3 here is CAIRLDNSYEQYF. Written as DNA, the CDR3 is TGTGCCATCAGACTTGACAACTCCTACGAGCAGTACTTC.

The rearrangement uses TRBV7-9 and TRBJ1-6; D might be TRBD1 (6 bases). Germline V gene data show CDR1 as SEHNR and CDR2 as FQNEAQ (reference sequence). The CDR3 runs to 15 residues. The V end lost 4 bases, the J end lost 10 bases, and 17 bases lay between the germline ends. The CDR3 coding sequence is TGTGCCAGCAGCTCCCTACAGGGACCGTACTCACCCCTCCACTTT. As protein: CASSSLQGPYSPLHF.

This clone has just one count. The J gene is TRBJ2-5, the V gene TRBV7-2; 9 bases match TRBD2. The CDR3 contains 16 residues. CDR1 and CDR2 (germline): SGHTA, FQGNSA. The ends lost 4 bases at V and 4 bases at J; junction bases unmatched: 10. CDR3 amino acids: CASSSAQRGAGETQYF. The DNA of the CDR3 is TGTGCCAGCAGCTCCGCCCAGCGGGGGGCGGGAGAGACCCAGTACTTC. Using reference TRBV7-2 and TRBJ2-5 for the parts outside the CDR3, the full variable domain is GAGVSQSPSNKVTEKGKDVELRCDPISGHTALYWYRQSLGQGLEFLIYFQGNSAPDKSGLPSDRFSAERTGGSVSTLTIQRTQQEDSAVYLCASSSAQRGAGETQYFGPGTRLLVL.

The chain employs TRBV24-1 and TRBJ2-2; 9 bases are shared with TRBD1. The germline CDR1 and CDR2 sequences are KGHDR and SFDVKD. J lost 6 bases, V lost 3 bases, and 4 bases had no gene match. CDR3 length: 15 residues. CDR3 protein: CATSDTGGAAGELFF. In DNA, the CDR3 is TGTGCCACCAGTGATACAGGGGGCGCGGCCGGGGAGCTGTTTTTT.

V usage is TRBV4-1 and J usage is TRBJ2-7; 7 nucleotides line up with TRBD2. The V gene's germline CDR1 is MGHRA and CDR2 YSYEKL. The CDR3 has 15 residues. Trimming at V came to 4 bases and at J to 0 bases, leaving 6 bases not matched to a gene. Written as DNA, the CDR3 is TGCGCCAGCAGCCTGGTAGCGGGCACCTCCTACGAGCAGTACTTC. This translates into CASSLVAGTSYEQYF.

This chain joins TRBV2 and TRBJ1-6, with a weak D call TRBD1 (6 bases). Trimming removed 10 bases from V and 9 bases from J, with 7 bases in between. This CDR3 spans 10 amino acids. In germline, CDR1 is SNHLY, CDR2 FYNNEI. CDR3 in amino acids: CAKQGSPLHF. The CDR3, as DNA: TGTGCCAAACAGGGTTCACCCCTCCACTTT. Full variable domain (remainder filled in from reference TRBV2 and TRBJ1-6): EPEVTQTPSHQVTQMGQEVILRCVPISNHLYFYWYRQILGQKVEFLVSFYNNEISEKSEIFDDQFSVERPDGSNFTLKIRSTKLEDSAMYFCAKQGSPLHFGNGTRLTVT.

The rearrangement joins TRBV28 to TRBJ1-2; TRBD1 agrees at 10 bases. V trimming: 3 bases; J trimming: 6 bases; junction bases outside the gene matches: 10. The length of the CDR3 is 16 residues. Germline lookup yields CDR1 MDHEN and CDR2 SYDVKM. CDR3 region: CASSFGDRGRQNGYTF. The CDR3, as DNA: TGTGCCAGCAGTTTTGGTGACAGGGGGCGTCAGAATGGCTACACCTTC.